Presented here are 32 T cell receptor beta chains from one specimen sequenced in a study of T cell clonotyping in hematopoietic cell transplantation. Profiling relied on immunoSEQ multiplex PCR, and the TCRdb table lists in-frame clones only, not all of them. The sample consists of nearly 70,000 clones, roughly 94% of them appearing once. Sequenced input: peripheral blood mononuclear cells. The source of these receptors is a man aged 45 to 65 in good health. Some clones in this sample may be carry-over from other donors' samples.

The chain couples TRBV2 to TRBJ2-7; perhaps TRBD1 as D (6 bases). V was shortened by 8 bases and J by 5 bases, with 13 bases between the two germline ends. The germline CDR1 and CDR2 sequences are SNHLY and FYNNEI. CDR3 length equals 12 residues. The CDR3 nucleotides are TGTGCCAGCTCCGAACAGGGCAACGAGCAGTACTTC. It is translated as CASSEQGNEQYF.

This rearrangement joins TRBV29-1 to TRBJ1-1; D remains unclear. The germline gives CDR1 SQVTM, CDR2 ANQGSEA. The CDR3 covers 12 residues. Trimming shortened V by 6 bases and J by 1 base, and 9 bases separated the two germline ends. The CDR3 sequence is CSVSDKNTEAFF. The CDR3 nucleotides read TGCAGCGTCTCCGACAAGAACACTGAAGCTTTCTTT.

The CDR3 bases are TGCAGCGTTGAAGATCGGCAGGGGTACACCATATATTTT. This gives the protein CSVEDRQGYTIYF. The rearrangement joins TRBV29-1 to TRBJ1-3; weak D call: TRBD1 (6 bases). V was cut by 0 bases and J by 8 bases, with 11 bases left in between. The germline CDR1 and CDR2 sequences are SQVTM and ANQGSEA. The length of the CDR3 is 13 residues.

The chain carries TRBV5-1 and TRBJ1-2, with D possibly TRBD1 on 5 matching bases. Germline CDR1 reads SGHRS; CDR2 reads YFSETQ. V lost 7 bases, J lost 0 bases, and 16 bases lay in between. The CDR3 runs 15 residues. The CDR3: CASGRQSDPNYGYTF. DNA for the CDR3: TGCGCCAGCGGGAGACAGTCTGACCCTAACTATGGCTACACCTTC.

This clone was observed once. The rearrangement uses TRBV30 and TRBJ1-2; D gene unclear. Deletions cut 0 bases from V and 12 bases from J, with 11 bases between. The length of the CDR3 is 11 residues. Germline V gene data show CDR1 as GTSNPN and CDR2 as SVGIG (reference sequence). CDR3 sequence (DNA): TGTGCCTGGAGTGTACTTCGGGAAAACACCTTC. This encodes CAWSVLRENTF.

The V gene is TRBV6-5, the J gene TRBJ2-1; 8 bases fit TRBD1. The ends lost 6 bases at V and 6 bases at J; junction bases unmatched: 4. Germline lookup yields CDR1 MNHEY and CDR2 SVGAGI. There are 13 residues in the CDR3. The CDR3 is CASRVTGVNEQFF. CDR3 nucleotides: TGTGCCAGCAGAGTGACAGGGGTCAATGAGCAGTTCTTC.

This clone was seen only once. DNA of the CDR3: TGCGCCAGCAGCTTGGATGGGACAGGGTTGTTATTAGCTGAAGCTTTCTTT. Its protein is CASSLDGTGLLLAEAFF. The rearrangement joins TRBV5-1 to TRBJ1-1; 9 positions match TRBD1. Germline V gene lookup returns CDR1 SGHRS and CDR2 YFSETQ. This CDR3 is built from 17 residues. V lost 0 bases to trimming and J lost 6 bases; unmatched junction nucleotides: 12.

This clone showed up just once. The chain combines TRBV6-1 with TRBJ1-5; no reliable D call. The CDR3 totals 15 residues. Trimming removed 8 bases from V and 5 bases from J, with 19 bases in between. CDR1 is MNHNS and CDR2 is SASEGT in the germline V gene. CDR3 sequence (DNA): TGTGCCAGCCTAACGGGGAGCGGCACTGATCAGCCCCAGCATTTT. It specifies CASLTGSGTDQPQHF.

This chain's CDR3 is CASSPYQETQYF. The DNA of the CDR3 is TGTGCCAGCTCACCTTACCAAGAGACCCAGTACTTC. The chain couples TRBV18 to TRBJ2-5; D remains ambiguous. The V gene's germline CDR1 is KGHSH and CDR2 LQKENI. CDR3 size: 12 residues. V dropped 3 bases and J dropped 0 bases, with 2 bases sitting between them. Supplemented by reference TRBV18 and TRBJ2-5, the full variable domain reads NAGVMQNPRHLVRRRGQEARLRCSPMKGHSHVYWYRQLPEEGLKFMVYLQKENIIDESGMPKERFSAEFPKEGPSILRIQQVVRGDSAAYFCASSPYQETQYFGPGTRLLVL.

This chain uses TRBV28 with TRBJ2-2; possible D gene TRBD1, 6 bases. Germline loops: CDR1 MDHEN, CDR2 SYDVKM. Trimming shortened V by 7 bases and J by 7 bases, and 22 bases separated the two germline ends. This CDR3 comprises 16 residues. The CDR3 loop reads CASIPGARGSGGELFF. CDR3 DNA sequence: TGTGCCAGCATCCCCGGGGCGAGGGGGTCTGGCGGGGAGCTGTTTTTT.

The CDR3 loop reads CAISESRAGGGYTQYF. DNA for the CDR3: TGTGCCATCAGTGAGTCGCGGGCGGGGGGAGGTTATACGCAGTATTTT. The rearrangement uses TRBV10-3 and TRBJ2-3; 8 nucleotides line up with TRBD2. The CDR3 consists of 16 residues. CDR1 and CDR2 (germline): ENHRY, SYGVKD. Losses at the gene ends were 0 bases for V and 7 bases for J; bases not matched to a gene: 9.

The rearrangement joins TRBV28 to TRBJ2-7; TRBD2 matches 7 bases. CDR1 is MDHEN, CDR2 SYDVKM, per germline. This CDR3 comprises 14 residues. After removal of 3 bases from V and 0 bases from J, the junction contained 2 bases not matched to a gene. The CDR3 reads CASSFGGSSYEQYF. The CDR3, as DNA: TGTGCCAGCAGTTTTGGCGGGAGCTCCTACGAGCAGTACTTC. The variable domain in full, completed from reference TRBV28 and TRBJ2-7, reads DVKVTQSSRYLVKRTGEKVFLECVQDMDHENMFWYRQDPGLGLRLIYFSYDVKMKEKGDIPEGYSVSREKKERFSLILESASTNQTSMYLCASSFGGSSYEQYFGPGTRLTVT.

This sequence joins TRBV28 and TRBJ2-7, with TRBD1 identical over 9 bases. The CDR3 spans 21 residues. Germline V gene data show CDR1 as MDHEN and CDR2 as SYDVKM. V was clipped by 5 bases and J by 2 bases; unmatched bases: 25. CDR3 loop: CASSLPRVSSPQGASTYEQYF. CDR3 DNA: TGTGCCAGCAGTCTCCCACGAGTCTCGTCTCCACAGGGGGCGTCGACCTACGAGCAGTACTTC.

This chain links TRBV18 with TRBJ2-5; unclear D gene. CDR1 and CDR2 from the germline V gene are KGHSH and LQKENI. Trimming removed 5 bases from V and 4 bases from J, with 8 bases in between. This CDR3 has 12 amino acids. The CDR3, as DNA: TGTGCCAGCTCAAGACCAGGAGAGACCCAGTACTTC. Its translation is CASSRPGETQYF.

The chain carries TRBV6-6 and TRBJ1-5; the D gene is possibly TRBD1 (6 bases). Germline V gene lookup returns CDR1 MNHNY and CDR2 SVGAGI (reference sequence). There are 16 residues in the CDR3. Trimming took 5 bases from V and 5 from J, leaving 19 bases between them. The CDR3 here is CASSSLDRRSYQPQHF. CDR3 sequence (DNA): TGTGCCAGCAGTAGTCTTGACAGGCGGTCCTATCAGCCCCAGCATTTT.

This chain joins TRBV6-4 and TRBJ2-2; D is unresolved. This CDR3 comprises 13 residues. V lost 9 bases to trimming and J lost 0 bases, with 8 bases between them. Germline values: CDR1 MRHNA, CDR2 SNTAGT. CDR3 in DNA: TGTGCCAGTGGCCCCGCGAACACCGGGGAGCTGTTTTTT. It codes for CASGPANTGELFF.

The chain couples TRBV29-1 to TRBJ1-1; D remains ambiguous. V was clipped by 0 bases and J by 6 bases, with 11 bases between them. The V gene's germline CDR1 is SQVTM and CDR2 ANQGSEA. This CDR3 comprises 13 residues. This CDR3 reads CSVEDTGRAEAFF. CDR3 bases: TGCAGCGTTGAAGACACGGGGAGGGCTGAAGCTTTCTTT.

This chain joins TRBV29-1 and TRBJ1-2, with a weak D call TRBD1 (6 bases). CDR3 length: 12 amino acids. Trimming left V 7 bases short and J 8 bases short, with 17 bases between. Germline values: CDR1 SQVTM, CDR2 ANQGSEA. CDR3 nucleotides: TGCAGCGCCGAGGGGGGTTTTGGAGGCTACACCTTC. Protein sequence: CSAEGGFGGYTF.

V is TRBV7-8 and J is TRBJ2-2, with D tentatively TRBD1 or TRBD2 (5 bases each). V was shortened by 4 bases and J by 1 base, with 13 bases between the two germline ends. Germline CDR1 SGHVS, CDR2 FQNEAQ. The CDR3 spans 16 residues. The CDR3 nucleotides are TGTGCCAGCAGCTCATTGGGACCGATGAACACCGGGGAGCTGTTTTTT. Amino acids: CASSSLGPMNTGELFF.

Here the CDR3 DNA reads TGTGCCAGCAGCTCTATAAGAGGGTGGGGCTCTGGGGCCAACGTCCTGACTTTC. As protein: CASSSIRGWGSGANVLTF. The chain joins TRBV11-1 to TRBJ2-6; TRBD2 is a possible D gene (5 bases). The CDR3 runs to 18 residues. The germline gives CDR1 SGHAT, CDR2 FQDESV (reference sequence). With 4 bases removed from V and 0 bases from J, the gap between germline ends came to 16 bases.

In DNA, the CDR3 is TGTGCCAGTAGTATAGATGGAGAGTGGGGTCAGCCCCAGCATTTT. It specifies CASSIDGEWGQPQHF. This rearrangement joins TRBV19 to TRBJ1-5; D gene ambiguous. The CDR3 runs 15 residues. Trimming removed 0 bases at V and 6 bases at J, with 12 bases between. Germline lookup yields CDR1 LNHDA and CDR2 SQIVND (reference sequence).

The rearrangement links TRBV14 to TRBJ2-1; tentative D call: TRBD2 (5 bases). CDR1 is SGHDN and CDR2 is FVKESK in the germline V gene. The CDR3 has 15 amino acids. Between the trimmed V and J ends, which lost 2 bases and 7 bases, there was a span of 15 bases. CDR3 in amino acids: CASSQSGFGGNEQFF. CDR3 nucleotides: TGTGCCAGCAGCCAAAGCGGTTTCGGCGGGAATGAGCAGTTCTTC.

The gene calls are TRBV7-8 and TRBJ2-7, with D possibly being TRBD2 (6 bases). The V end lost 1 base, the J end lost 0 bases, and 10 bases lay between the germline ends. The germline V gene encodes CDR1 SGHVS and CDR2 FQNEAQ. The CDR3 extends over 15 amino acids. The chain's CDR3 is CASSLDPGASYEQYF. CDR3 coding DNA: TGTGCCAGCAGCTTAGACCCGGGAGCCTCCTACGAGCAGTACTTC.

V gene TRBV18 combines with J gene TRBJ1-5; the D is unclear. Trimming removed 4 bases at V and 4 bases at J, with 5 bases between. Germline CDR1 is KGHSH and CDR2 is LQKENI. The length of the CDR3 is 12 residues. For the CDR3, the DNA is TGTGCCAGCTCACAAATTAATCAGCCCCAGCATTTT. Protein: CASSQINQPQHF.

The V and J genes are TRBV5-1 and TRBJ2-7; a possible D gene is TRBD1 (5 bases). Germline lookup yields CDR1 SGHRS and CDR2 YFSETQ. V shed 2 bases and J shed 7 bases, with 10 bases lying between them. CDR3 size: 12 residues. As DNA, the CDR3 is TGCGCCAGCAGCTTAGACGGACAAGAGCAGTACTTC. Translation: CASSLDGQEQYF.

The chain joins TRBV7-2 to TRBJ2-7; no definite D call. Trimming pared 5 bases from V and 3 bases from J, leaving 8 bases between. This CDR3 has 12 residues. In germline, CDR1 is SGHTA, CDR2 FQGNSA. CDR3 protein: CASSLTGYEQYF. CDR3 nucleotide sequence: TGTGCCAGCAGCCTGACTGGCTACGAGCAGTACTTC.

The CDR3 reads CASSLSAGANYEQYF. CDR3 coding DNA: TGCGCCAGCAGCTTGTCCGCAGGGGCAAACTACGAGCAGTACTTC. V usage is TRBV5-1 and J usage is TRBJ2-7; D is perhaps TRBD1 (6 bases). V was shortened by 1 base and J by 3 bases, with 14 bases between the two germline ends. The CDR3 covers 15 residues. The germline V gene has CDR1 SGHRS and CDR2 YFSETQ.

This chain connects TRBV7-2 to TRBJ1-3; D is undetermined. The CDR3 has 14 residues. V was trimmed by 1 base and J by 0 bases, leaving 4 bases between them. Germline loops: CDR1 SGHTA, CDR2 FQGNSA. Written as DNA, the CDR3 is TGTGCCAGCAGCTTAGTTAGCTCTGGAAACACCATATATTTT. It codes for CASSLVSSGNTIYF.

The V call is TRBV28, the J call TRBJ2-7, with no clear D. Germline CDR1 reads MDHEN; CDR2 reads SYDVKM. CDR3 length equals 12 residues. V lost 5 bases to trimming and J lost 1 base, with 6 bases between them. For the CDR3, the DNA is TGTGCCAGCAGTCCGTGGTCCTACGAGCAGTACTTC. Its protein is CASSPWSYEQYF.

This clone has just one count. This rearrangement joins TRBV6-5 to TRBJ2-3; D is perhaps TRBD2 (6 bases). The CDR3 is 15 residues long. Per the germline V gene, CDR1 is MNHEY and CDR2 is SVGAGI. Trimming shortened V by 5 bases and J by 0 bases, and 12 bases separated the two germline ends. CDR3 region: CASSPFGGSTDTQYF. CDR3 nucleotides: TGTGCCAGCAGTCCTTTTGGGGGGAGCACAGATACGCAGTATTTT.

The chain joins TRBV7-6 to TRBJ2-7; 7 bases match TRBD1. This CDR3 spans 16 amino acids. V gave up 1 base and J gave up 2 bases; unmatched junction bases: 8. Germline CDR1 and CDR2: SGHVS and FNYEAQ. In nucleotides, the CDR3 is TGTGCCAGCAGCTTAGGAGGCGGGCAGGGGGCCTACGAGCAGTACTTC. The encoded protein is CASSLGGGQGAYEQYF.

The gene calls are TRBV13 and TRBJ2-7, with a tentative D call TRBD2 (5 bases). Germline V CDR1 and CDR2: PRHDT, FYEKMQ (reference sequence). The V end lost 0 bases, the J end lost 6 bases, and 12 bases lay between the germline ends. This CDR3 has 14 amino acids. CDR3 sequence reads: CASSLGLVSGEQYF. The DNA of the CDR3 is TGTGCCAGCAGCTTAGGACTAGTTTCCGGCGAGCAGTACTTC.